The TCR beta chain described here comes from a study of post-analysis software for immune sequencing data. Study-wide context: Patients with relapsing-remitting, secondary progressive and progressive-relapsing multiple sclerosis courses were all represented. General study findings and limits: Elevated frequency relative to controls characterized several TRBV segments in patients, TRBV5-6, TRBV5-1 and TRBV20-1 among them. Same-batch preparations were strongly co-clustered by F measure. Normalized Chao1 diversity was significantly lower in multiple sclerosis patients than in controls.

V shed 10 bases and J shed 4 bases, with 16 bases lying between them. Germline V lookup: CDR1 ENHRY, CDR2 SYGVKD. This CDR3 has 13 residues. Built from TCR beta cDNA, the libraries had unique molecular identifiers in them. Each batch of 1 to 10 million T cells produced a few hundred thousand cDNA molecules. Using its own MiXCR run on the PCR reads, TCRdb lists one record per CDR3 protein. The data contain around 400,000 distinct CDR3 sequences, over 30% of them singletons. Only a few counts were recorded for this clonotype. Its antigen is unknown. The chain uses TRBV10-3 and TRBJ1-1; D is unclear. Sequencing was done on a sample of blood. This TCR derives from a girl aged 2 to 10 with multiple sclerosis. CDR3: CATLLGSGTEAFF. In nucleotides, the CDR3 is TGTGCCACCCTTCTGGGAAGCGGCACTGAAGCTTTCTTT.